The T cell receptor beta chain described here comes from a study of T cell responses to AZD1222 COVID-19 vaccine. Method: immunoSEQ multiplex PCR; TCRdb's copy keeps in-frame clones and lacks some. The table records about 150,000 clones, under 95% of them present only once. This CDR3 is 15 amino acids long. Germline CDR1 SNHLY, CDR2 FYNNEI. V was cut by 7 bases and J by 4 bases, with 19 bases left in between. This clone was counted once. This rearrangement joins TRBV2 to TRBJ1-1; D is ambiguous. The sequencing used peripheral blood, collected on day 0 of AZD1222 vaccination. This receptor was obtained from an adult in good health. The CDR3: CASTPTALGSTEAFF. The CDR3 DNA sequence: TGTGCCAGCACGCCGACGGCCCTAGGGAGCACTGAAGCTTTCTTT. The whole variable domain, filled in from reference TRBV2 and TRBJ1-1, reads EPEVTQTPSHQVTQMGQEVILRCVPISNHLYFYWYRQILGQKVEFLVSFYNNEISEKSEIFDDQFSVERPDGSNFTLKIRSTKLEDSAMYFCASTPTALGSTEAFFGQGTRLTVV.